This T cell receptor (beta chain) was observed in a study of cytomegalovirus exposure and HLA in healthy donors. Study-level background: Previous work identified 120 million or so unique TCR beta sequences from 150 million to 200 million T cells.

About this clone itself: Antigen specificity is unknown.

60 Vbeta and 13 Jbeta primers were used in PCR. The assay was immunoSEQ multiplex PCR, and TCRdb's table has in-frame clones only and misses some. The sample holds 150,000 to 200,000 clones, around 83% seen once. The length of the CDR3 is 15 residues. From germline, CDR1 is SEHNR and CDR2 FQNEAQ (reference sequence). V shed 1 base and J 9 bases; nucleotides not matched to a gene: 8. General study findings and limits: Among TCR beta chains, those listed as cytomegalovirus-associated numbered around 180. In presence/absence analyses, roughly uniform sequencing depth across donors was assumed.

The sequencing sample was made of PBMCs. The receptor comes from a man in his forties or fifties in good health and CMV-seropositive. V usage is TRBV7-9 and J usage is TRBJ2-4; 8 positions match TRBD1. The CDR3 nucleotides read TGTGCCAGCAGCTTAGACAGGGGGATATTAAGCATTCAGTACTTC. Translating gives CASSLDRGILSIQYF.